The source of this T cell receptor beta chain is a study of blood T cell repertoires in COVID-19 (dated by TCRdb to the early 2020s). Describing the broader study: The collaborator samples originated in the United States, Italy and Spain and spanned the acute and convalescent phases of COVID-19. The material from the prospective study consisted of cDNA or gDNA derived from T cells, B-cell-depleted T cells, or PBMCs. The dataset comprised deeply sampled blood TCRbeta repertoires from subjects exposed to, actively infected with, or recovered from COVID-19. The repertoires were made available in a free public database intended to serve as a resource for research on the immune response to SARS-CoV-2. The samples were drawn from the first 160 participants of the ongoing ImmuneRACE study and from over 950 subjects provided by 6 global collaborators. A de-identified subject ID, COVID-19 status, age in years and sex were almost always included in the sample metadata. Where available, HLA class I and class II types were obtained from metadata supplied by the sample provider rather than from assay-based typing. Broad study findings and their caveats: Clinical and demographic metadata were provided uncurated, with the amount varying by source and participant.

The CDR3 holds 19 amino acids from the cysteine to the phenylalanine. Only the CDR3 DNA is retained, 57 bases long and in frame from the first base. At the junction V is shortened by 2 bases and J by 8 bases, with 30 bases in between. The CDR1 and CDR2 encoded by the germline V gene are KGHSH and LQKENI. Each collaborating institution followed its own protocols to collect whole blood in K2EDTA tubes. Collaborator samples were shipped for TCRbeta analysis as frozen whole blood, isolated PBMCs, or DNA extracted from either sample type. Turning to this clone: Its antigen is currently not known. Base qualities are not recorded, but no much larger clone differs from it by a single base.

The immunoSEQ Assay, a bias-controlled multiplex PCR, was used to amplify TCRbeta CDR3 regions from genomic DNA. The source study handled its data this way. Within the assay, amplification of reference gene primers was used to estimate how many nucleated cells each sample contained. To quantify the absolute abundance of each unique TCRbeta CDR3 rearrangement, sequence reads were collapsed and filtered. For each sample, productive Simpson clonality was calculated as the square root of Simpson's diversity index across productive rearrangements. TCRdb provides this immuneACCESS table in a form limited to in-frame rearrangements. Some clones are lacking; in checked studies, under half of them reflect an unresolved V gene, and why the rest are absent is not known. The V and J calls and clone size are taken from that table; D and trimming were inferred from the DNA. This sample comprises some 70,000 clones, 82% of them detected only once. About 7% of the sample rests with the top ten.

This chain is built from TRBV18 and TRBJ1-2; the D region possibly corresponds to TRBD1 (5 bases align). The sequenced material came from peripheral blood. This TCR was recovered from a man aged 55 to 70 with acute or convalescent COVID-19. The CDR3 protein sequence reads: CASSPILGDAGRLSSGYTF. DNA sequence: TGTGCCAGCTCACCAATTCTGGGGGACGCCGGGAGGCTATCTAGCGGCTACACCTTC.